The text below deals with one T cell receptor (beta chain). The repertoire was sequenced with immunoSEQ multiplex PCR; TCRdb's copy has only in-frame clones and lacks some. The data show 95,000 to 150,000 clones, with about 90% seen just once and 3.8% held by the top ten. This sample is part of a study of blood T cell repertoires in COVID-19. About the research overall: From T cells, B-cell-depleted T cells, or PBMCs came the material, which was cDNA or gDNA.

Enrollment of patients from Seattle took place during active infection, with longitudinal follow-up. V shed 3 bases and J shed 5 bases, with 10 bases lying between them. This CDR3 has 13 amino acids. Germline V CDR1 and CDR2: LNHDA, SQIVND (reference sequence). The V gene is TRBV19, the J gene TRBJ2-5; D is uncertain. The receptor was isolated from a woman aged 55-69 years with COVID-19, enrolled during active disease. The sequenced material came from peripheral blood. The CDR3 coding sequence is TGTGCCAGTAGTATCACCAGCAGGGAGACCCAGTACTTC. Translated, it gives CASSITSRETQYF.